The 2 T cell receptor beta chains presented below share a single source sample, sequenced in a study of T cell responses to AZD1222 COVID-19 vaccine. Method: immunoSEQ multiplex PCR; TCRdb's copy keeps in-frame clones and lacks some. Of under 130,000 clones in the sample, 80% to 90% are singletons; the top ten hold approximately 22%. This specimen consisted of peripheral blood, obtained on day 0 of AZD1222 vaccination. These receptors all come from an adult in good health.

With regard to this clone: With a much larger clone just one base away, this may be a read error. The V gene is TRBV9, the J gene TRBJ1-2, with 8 bases identical to TRBD1. This CDR3 has 19 amino acids. Germline values: CDR1 SGDLS, CDR2 YYNGEE. The V and J ends lost 4 bases and 4 bases, in that order; junction bases with no gene match: 21. CDR3 amino acids: CASSIDPRAGTGMLYGYTF. In nucleotides, the CDR3 is TGTGCCAGCAGCATCGACCCCCGAGCCGGGACAGGTATGCTCTATGGCTACACCTTC. Variable domain in full (rest from reference TRBV9 and TRBJ1-2): DSGVTQTPKHLITATGQRVTLRCSPRSGDLSVYWYQQSLDQGLQFLIQYYNGEERAKGNILERFSAQQFPDLHSELNLSSLELGDSALYFCASSIDPRAGTGMLYGYTFGSGTRLTVV.

This clone showed up just once. The chain has TRBV7-9 and TRBJ2-2; D call uncertain. V lost 4 bases to trimming and J lost 0 bases, with 15 bases between them. The CDR3 consists of 17 residues. Germline CDR1 is SEHNR and CDR2 is FQNEAQ (reference sequence). In nucleotides, the CDR3 is TGTGCCAGCAGCTCCCCCGCTCGGCATTCGAACACCGGGGAGCTGTTTTTT. Translation gives CASSSPARHSNTGELFF.